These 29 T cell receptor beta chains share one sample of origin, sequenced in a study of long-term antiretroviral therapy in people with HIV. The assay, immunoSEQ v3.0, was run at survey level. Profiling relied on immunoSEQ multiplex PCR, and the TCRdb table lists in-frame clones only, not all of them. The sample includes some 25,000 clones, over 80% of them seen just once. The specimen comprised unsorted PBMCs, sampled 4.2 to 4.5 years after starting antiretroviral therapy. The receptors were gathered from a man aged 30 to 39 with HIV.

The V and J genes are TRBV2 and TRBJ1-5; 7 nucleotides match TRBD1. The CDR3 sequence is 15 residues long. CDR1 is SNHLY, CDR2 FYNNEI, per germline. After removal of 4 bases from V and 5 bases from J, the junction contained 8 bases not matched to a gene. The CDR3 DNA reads TGTGCCAGCAGTGCCACAGGGGCACCGTATCAGCCCCAGCATTTT. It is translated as CASSATGAPYQPQHF.

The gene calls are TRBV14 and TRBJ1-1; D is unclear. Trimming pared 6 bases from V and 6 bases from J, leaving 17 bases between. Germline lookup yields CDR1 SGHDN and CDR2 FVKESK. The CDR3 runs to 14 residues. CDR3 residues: CASRPLIGRAEAFF. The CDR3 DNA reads TGTGCCAGCAGACCTCTTATAGGGAGGGCTGAAGCTTTCTTT.

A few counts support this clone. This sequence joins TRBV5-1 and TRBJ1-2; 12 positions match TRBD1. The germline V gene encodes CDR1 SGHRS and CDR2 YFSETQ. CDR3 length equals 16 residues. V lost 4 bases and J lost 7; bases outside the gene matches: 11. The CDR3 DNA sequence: TGCGCCAGCAGCCAAGGGACAGGGGGCTATGTTGGTGGCTACACCTTC. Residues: CASSQGTGGYVGGYTF.

The CDR3 nucleotides are TGTGCTAGTGGTTTGGGGATTCGGGGGGGTTTGAACACTGAAGCTTTCTTT. Protein sequence: CASGLGIRGGLNTEAFF. This rearrangement joins TRBV12-5 to TRBJ1-1, with D maybe TRBD1 (5 bases). Trimming took off 1 base at V and 0 bases at J, with 15 bases between the two ends. This CDR3 is built from 17 residues. Germline loops: CDR1 LGHNT, CDR2 FRNRAP.

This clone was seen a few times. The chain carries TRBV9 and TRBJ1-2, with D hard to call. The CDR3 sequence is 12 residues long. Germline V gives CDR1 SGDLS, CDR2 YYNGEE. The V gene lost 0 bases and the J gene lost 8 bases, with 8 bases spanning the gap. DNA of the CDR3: TGTGCCAGCAGCGTAGTTGGAGGAGGCTACACCTTC. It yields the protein CASSVVGGGYTF.

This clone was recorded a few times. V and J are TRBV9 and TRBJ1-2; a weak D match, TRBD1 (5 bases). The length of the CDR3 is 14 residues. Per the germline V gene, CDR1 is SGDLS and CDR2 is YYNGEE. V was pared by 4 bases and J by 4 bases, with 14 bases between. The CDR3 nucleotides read TGTGCCAGCAGCCCCTCGGGGCCCAGCTATGGCTACACCTTC. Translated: CASSPSGPSYGYTF. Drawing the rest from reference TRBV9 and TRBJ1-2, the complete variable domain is DSGVTQTPKHLITATGQRVTLRCSPRSGDLSVYWYQQSLDQGLQFLIQYYNGEERAKGNILERFSAQQFPDLHSELNLSSLELGDSALYFCASSPSGPSYGYTFGSGTRLTVV.

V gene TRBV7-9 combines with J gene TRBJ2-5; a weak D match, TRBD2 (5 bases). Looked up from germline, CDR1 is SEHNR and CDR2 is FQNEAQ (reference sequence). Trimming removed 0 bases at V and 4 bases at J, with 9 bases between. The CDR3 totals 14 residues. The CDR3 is CASSLAGASETQYF. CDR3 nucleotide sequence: TGTGCCAGCAGCTTAGCGGGAGCATCAGAGACCCAGTACTTC.

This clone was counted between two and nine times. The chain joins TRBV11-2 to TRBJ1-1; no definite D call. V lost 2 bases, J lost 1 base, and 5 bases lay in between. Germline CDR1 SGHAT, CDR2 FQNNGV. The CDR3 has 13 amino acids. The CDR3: CASSLQRNTEAFF. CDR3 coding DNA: TGTGCCAGCAGCTTACAGAGGAACACTGAAGCTTTCTTT.

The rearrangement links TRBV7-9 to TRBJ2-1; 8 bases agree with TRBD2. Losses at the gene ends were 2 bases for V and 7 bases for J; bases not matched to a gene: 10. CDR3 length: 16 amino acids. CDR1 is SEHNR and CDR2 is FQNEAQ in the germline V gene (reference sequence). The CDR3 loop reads CASSLFGGAFKNEQFF. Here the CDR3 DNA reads TGTGCCAGCAGCTTATTCGGGGGGGCCTTTAAGAATGAGCAGTTCTTC.

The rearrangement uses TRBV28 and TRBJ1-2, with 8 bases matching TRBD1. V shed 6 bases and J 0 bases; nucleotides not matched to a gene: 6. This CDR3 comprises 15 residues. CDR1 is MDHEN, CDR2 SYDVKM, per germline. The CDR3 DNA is TGTGCCAGCAGGCAGACGGACAGGGCTAACTATGGCTACACCTTC. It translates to CASRQTDRANYGYTF.

CDR3 sequence: CAWSRRVNEKLFF. The CDR3 nucleotides are TGTGCCTGGAGTCGGAGGGTCAATGAAAAACTGTTTTTT. The chain links TRBV30 to TRBJ1-4; D unclear. The CDR3 is made up of 13 amino acids. The germline CDR1 and CDR2 sequences are GTSNPN and SVGIG (reference sequence). Deletions cut 2 bases from V and 5 bases from J, with 9 bases between.

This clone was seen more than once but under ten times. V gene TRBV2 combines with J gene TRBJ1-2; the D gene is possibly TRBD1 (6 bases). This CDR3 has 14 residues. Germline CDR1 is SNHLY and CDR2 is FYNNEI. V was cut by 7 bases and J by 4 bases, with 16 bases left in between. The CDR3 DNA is TGTGCCAGCACCGAACAGGGTTCGTTCTATGGCTACACCTTC. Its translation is CASTEQGSFYGYTF.

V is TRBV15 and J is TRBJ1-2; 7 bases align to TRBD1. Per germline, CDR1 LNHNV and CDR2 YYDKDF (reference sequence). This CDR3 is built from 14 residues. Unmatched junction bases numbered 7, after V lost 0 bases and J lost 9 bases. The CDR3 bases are TGTGCCACCAGCAGAGAGGACAGGTCCGATCGCTACACCTTC. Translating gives CATSREDRSDRYTF.

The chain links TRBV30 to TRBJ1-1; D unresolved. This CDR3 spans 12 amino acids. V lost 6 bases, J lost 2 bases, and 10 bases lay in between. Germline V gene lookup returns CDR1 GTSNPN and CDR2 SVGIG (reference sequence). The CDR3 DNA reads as TGTGCCTGTATCCCGGCTAACACTGAAGCTTTCTTT. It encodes CACIPANTEAFF.

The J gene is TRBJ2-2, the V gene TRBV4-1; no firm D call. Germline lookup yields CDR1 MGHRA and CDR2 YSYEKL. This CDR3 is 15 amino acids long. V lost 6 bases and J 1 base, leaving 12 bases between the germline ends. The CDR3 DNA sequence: TGCGCCAGCAGGGCCTTGCTGAGGAACACCGGGGAGCTGTTTTTT. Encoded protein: CASRALLRNTGELFF.

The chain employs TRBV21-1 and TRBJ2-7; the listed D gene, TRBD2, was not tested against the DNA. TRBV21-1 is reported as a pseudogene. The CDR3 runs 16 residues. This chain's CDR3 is CASSKAAGYEFYEQYF. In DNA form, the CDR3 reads TGTGCCAGCAGCAAAGCAGCGGGCTACGAGTTTTACGAGCAGTACTTC.

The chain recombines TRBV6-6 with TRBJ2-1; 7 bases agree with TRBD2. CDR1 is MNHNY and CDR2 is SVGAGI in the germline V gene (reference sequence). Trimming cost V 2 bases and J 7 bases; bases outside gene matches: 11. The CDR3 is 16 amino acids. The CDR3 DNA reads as TGTGCCAGCAGTTACGTATCCGCGGGGGATAGGAATGAGCAGTTCTTC. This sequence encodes CASSYVSAGDRNEQFF.

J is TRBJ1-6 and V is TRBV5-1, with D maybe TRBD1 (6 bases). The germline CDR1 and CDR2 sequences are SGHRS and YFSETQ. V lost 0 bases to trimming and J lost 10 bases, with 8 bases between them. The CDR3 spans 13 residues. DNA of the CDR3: TGCGCCAGCAGCTTGGGTAGGGGGTCACCCCTCCACTTT. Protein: CASSLGRGSPLHF. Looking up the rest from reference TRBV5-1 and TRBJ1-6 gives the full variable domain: KAGVTQTPRYLIKTRGQQVTLSCSPISGHRSVSWYQQTPGQGLQFLFEYFSETQRNKGNFPGRFSGRQFSNSRSEMNVSTLELGDSALYLCASSLGRGSPLHFGNGTRLTVT.

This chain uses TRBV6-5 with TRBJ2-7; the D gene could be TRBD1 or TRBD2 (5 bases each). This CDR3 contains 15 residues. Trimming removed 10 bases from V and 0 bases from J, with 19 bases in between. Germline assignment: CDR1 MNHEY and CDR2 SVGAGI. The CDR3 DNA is TGTGCCACCCGGCCAGGGATACTAGACTCCTACGAGCAGTACTTC. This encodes CATRPGILDSYEQYF.

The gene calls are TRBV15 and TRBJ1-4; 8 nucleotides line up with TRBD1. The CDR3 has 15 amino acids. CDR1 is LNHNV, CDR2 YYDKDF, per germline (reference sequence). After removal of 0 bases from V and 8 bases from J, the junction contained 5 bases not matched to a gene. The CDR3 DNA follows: TGTGCCACCAGCAGAGATAGGACAGGGCAGGAAAAACTGTTTTTT. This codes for CATSRDRTGQEKLFF.

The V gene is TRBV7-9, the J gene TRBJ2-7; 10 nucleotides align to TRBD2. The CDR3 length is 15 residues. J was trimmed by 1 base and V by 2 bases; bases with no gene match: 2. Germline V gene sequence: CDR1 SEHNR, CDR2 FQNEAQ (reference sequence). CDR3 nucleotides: TGTGCCAGCAGCTTAAGACTAGCGGGTTCCTACGAGCAGTACTTC. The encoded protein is CASSLRLAGSYEQYF.

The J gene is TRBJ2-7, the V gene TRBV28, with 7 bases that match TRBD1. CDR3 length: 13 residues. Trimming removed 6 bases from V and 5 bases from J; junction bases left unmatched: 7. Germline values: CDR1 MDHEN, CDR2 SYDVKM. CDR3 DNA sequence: TGTGCCAGCAGACAGGGGAACGTGGACGAGCAGTACTTC. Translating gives CASRQGNVDEQYF. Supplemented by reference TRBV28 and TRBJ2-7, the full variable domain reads DVKVTQSSRYLVKRTGEKVFLECVQDMDHENMFWYRQDPGLGLRLIYFSYDVKMKEKGDIPEGYSVSREKKERFSLILESASTNQTSMYLCASRQGNVDEQYFGPGTRLTVT.

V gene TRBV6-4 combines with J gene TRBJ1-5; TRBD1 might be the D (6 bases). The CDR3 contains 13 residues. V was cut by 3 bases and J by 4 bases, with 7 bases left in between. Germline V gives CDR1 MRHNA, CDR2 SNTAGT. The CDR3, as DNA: TGTGCCAGCAGTGAGGGGGCAAATCAGCCCCAGCATTTT. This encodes CASSEGANQPQHF.

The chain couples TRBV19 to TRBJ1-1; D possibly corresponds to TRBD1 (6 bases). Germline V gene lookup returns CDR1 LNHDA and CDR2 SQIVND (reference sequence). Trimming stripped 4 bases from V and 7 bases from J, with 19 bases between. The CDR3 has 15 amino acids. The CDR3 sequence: CASSSPTGSRGEAFF. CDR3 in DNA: TGTGCCAGTAGTAGTCCTACAGGGTCGAGAGGTGAAGCTTTCTTT.

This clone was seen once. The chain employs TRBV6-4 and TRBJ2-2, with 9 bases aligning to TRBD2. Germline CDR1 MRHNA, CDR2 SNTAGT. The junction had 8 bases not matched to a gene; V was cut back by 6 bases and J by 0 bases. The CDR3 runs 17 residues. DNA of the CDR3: TGTGCCAGCAGGCCCGTCGCGGGGGGGGCGAACACCGGGGAGCTGTTTTTT. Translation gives CASRPVAGGANTGELFF.

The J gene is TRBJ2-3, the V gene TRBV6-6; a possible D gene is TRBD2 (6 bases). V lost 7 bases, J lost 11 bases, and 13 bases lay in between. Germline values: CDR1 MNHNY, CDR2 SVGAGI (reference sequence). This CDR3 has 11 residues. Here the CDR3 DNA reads TGTGCCAGCAAGGGACTGGCAGAGCAGTATTTT. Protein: CASKGLAEQYF.

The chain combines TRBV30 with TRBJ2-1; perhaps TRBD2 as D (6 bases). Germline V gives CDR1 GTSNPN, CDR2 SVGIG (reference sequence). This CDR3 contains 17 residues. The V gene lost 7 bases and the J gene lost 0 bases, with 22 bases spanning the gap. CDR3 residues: CASEGTSRGRSYNEQFF. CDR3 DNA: TGTGCCTCCGAGGGGACTTCCAGAGGACGCTCCTACAATGAGCAGTTCTTC.

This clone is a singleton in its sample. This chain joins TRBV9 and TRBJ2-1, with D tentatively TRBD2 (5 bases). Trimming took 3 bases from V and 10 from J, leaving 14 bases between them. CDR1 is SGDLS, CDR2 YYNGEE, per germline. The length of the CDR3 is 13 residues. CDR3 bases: TGTGCCAGCAGCGCCCAGATAACGGGGGAGCAGTTCTTC. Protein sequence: CASSAQITGEQFF. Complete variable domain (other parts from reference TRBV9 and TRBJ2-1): DSGVTQTPKHLITATGQRVTLRCSPRSGDLSVYWYQQSLDQGLQFLIQYYNGEERAKGNILERFSAQQFPDLHSELNLSSLELGDSALYFCASSAQITGEQFFGPGTRLTVL.

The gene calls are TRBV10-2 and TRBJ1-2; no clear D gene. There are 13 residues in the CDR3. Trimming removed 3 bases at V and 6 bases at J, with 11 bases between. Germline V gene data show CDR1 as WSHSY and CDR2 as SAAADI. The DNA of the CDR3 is TGCGCCAGCAGTGAAGGCAGCGGGAATGGCTACACCTTC. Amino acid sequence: CASSEGSGNGYTF.